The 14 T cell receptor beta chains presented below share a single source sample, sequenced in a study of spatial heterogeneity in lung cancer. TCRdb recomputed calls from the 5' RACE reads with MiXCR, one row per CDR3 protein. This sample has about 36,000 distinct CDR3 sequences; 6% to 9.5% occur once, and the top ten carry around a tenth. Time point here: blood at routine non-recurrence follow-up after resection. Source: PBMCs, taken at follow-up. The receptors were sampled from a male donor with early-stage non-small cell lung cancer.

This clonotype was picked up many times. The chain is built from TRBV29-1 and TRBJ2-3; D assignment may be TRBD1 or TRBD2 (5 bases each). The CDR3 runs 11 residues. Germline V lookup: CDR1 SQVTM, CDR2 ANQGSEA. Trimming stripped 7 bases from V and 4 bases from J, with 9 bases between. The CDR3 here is CSGGTADTQYF. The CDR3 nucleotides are TGCAGCGGGGGGACGGCAGATACGCAGTATTTT.

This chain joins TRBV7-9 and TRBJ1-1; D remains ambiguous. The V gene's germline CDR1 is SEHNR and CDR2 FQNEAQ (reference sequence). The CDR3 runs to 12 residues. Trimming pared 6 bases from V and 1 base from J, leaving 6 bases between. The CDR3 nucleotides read TGTGCCAGCAGTACAGCGAACACTGAAGCTTTCTTT. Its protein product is CASSTANTEAFF.

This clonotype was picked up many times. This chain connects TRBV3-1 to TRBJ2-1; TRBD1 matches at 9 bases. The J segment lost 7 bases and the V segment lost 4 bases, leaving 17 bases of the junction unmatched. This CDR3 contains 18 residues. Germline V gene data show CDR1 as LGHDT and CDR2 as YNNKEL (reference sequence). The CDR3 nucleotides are TGTGCCAGCAGCCTTAGAGGGGACAGGGATTCCCCATGGAATGAGCAGTTCTTC. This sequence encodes CASSLRGDRDSPWNEQFF.

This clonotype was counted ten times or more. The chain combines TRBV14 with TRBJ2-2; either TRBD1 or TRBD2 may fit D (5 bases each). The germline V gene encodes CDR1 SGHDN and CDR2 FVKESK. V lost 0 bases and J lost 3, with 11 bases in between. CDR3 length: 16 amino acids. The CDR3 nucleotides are TGTGCCAGCAGCCAAGAGTTACGGGGACACACCGGGGAGCTGTTTTTT. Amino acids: CASSQELRGHTGELFF.

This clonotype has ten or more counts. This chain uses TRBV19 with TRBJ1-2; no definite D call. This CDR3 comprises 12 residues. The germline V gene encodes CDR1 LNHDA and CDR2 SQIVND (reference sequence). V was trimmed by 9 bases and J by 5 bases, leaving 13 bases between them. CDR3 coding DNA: TGTGCCAGCTCGGATAGAATGTATGGCTACACCTTC. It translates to CASSDRMYGYTF.

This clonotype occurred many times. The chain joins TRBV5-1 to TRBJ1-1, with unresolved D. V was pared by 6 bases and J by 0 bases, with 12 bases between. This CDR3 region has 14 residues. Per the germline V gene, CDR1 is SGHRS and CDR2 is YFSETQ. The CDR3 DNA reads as TGCGCCAGCATCGGGGAAGACATGAACACTGAAGCTTTCTTT. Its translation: CASIGEDMNTEAFF.

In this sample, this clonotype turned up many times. The CDR3 DNA reads TGTGCCAGCAGTGAGTGGGTCAATCAGCCCCAGCATTTT. It codes for CASSEWVNQPQHF. The chain couples TRBV2 to TRBJ1-5; the D is unclear. CDR3 length equals 13 residues. Trimming shortened V by 3 bases and J by 3 bases, and 6 bases separated the two germline ends. CDR1 SNHLY and CDR2 FYNNEI come from the germline V gene.

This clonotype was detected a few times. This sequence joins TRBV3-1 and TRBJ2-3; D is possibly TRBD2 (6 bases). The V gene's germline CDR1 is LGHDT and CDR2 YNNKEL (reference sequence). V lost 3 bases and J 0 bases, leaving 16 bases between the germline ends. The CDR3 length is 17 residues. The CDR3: CASSHPGVGTSTDTQYF. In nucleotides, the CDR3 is TGTGCCAGCAGCCACCCTGGGGTAGGGACTAGCACAGATACGCAGTATTTT.

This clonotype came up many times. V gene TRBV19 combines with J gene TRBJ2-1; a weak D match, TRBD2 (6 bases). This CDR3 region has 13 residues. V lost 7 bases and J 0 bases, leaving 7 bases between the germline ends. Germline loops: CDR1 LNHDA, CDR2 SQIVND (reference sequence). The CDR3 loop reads CASTGDSYNEQFF. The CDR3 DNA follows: TGTGCCAGTACGGGGGACTCCTACAATGAGCAGTTCTTC.

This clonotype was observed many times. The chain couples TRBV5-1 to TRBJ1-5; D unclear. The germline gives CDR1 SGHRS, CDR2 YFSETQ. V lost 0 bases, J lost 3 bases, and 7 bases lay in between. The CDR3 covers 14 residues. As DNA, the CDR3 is TGCGCCAGCAGCTTGGGAAGGGACAATCAGCCCCAGCATTTT. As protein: CASSLGRDNQPQHF. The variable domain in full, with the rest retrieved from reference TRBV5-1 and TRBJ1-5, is KAGVTQTPRYLIKTRGQQVTLSCSPISGHRSVSWYQQTPGQGLQFLFEYFSETQRNKGNFPGRFSGRQFSNSRSEMNVSTLELGDSALYLCASSLGRDNQPQHFGDGTRLSIL.

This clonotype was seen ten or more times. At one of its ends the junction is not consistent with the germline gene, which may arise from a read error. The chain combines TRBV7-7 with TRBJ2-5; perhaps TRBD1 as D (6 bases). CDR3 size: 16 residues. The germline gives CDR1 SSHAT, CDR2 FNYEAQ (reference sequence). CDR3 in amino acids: CASSLGSTGSRETQYF. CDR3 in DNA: TGTGCTAGCAGCTTAGGAAGTACAGGGTCGCGAGAGACCCAGTACTTC.

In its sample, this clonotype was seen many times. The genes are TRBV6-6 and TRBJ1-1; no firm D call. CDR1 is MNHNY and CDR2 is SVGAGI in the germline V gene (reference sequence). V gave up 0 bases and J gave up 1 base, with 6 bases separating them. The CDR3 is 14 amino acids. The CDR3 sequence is CASSYSDSNTEAFF. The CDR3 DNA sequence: TGTGCCAGCAGTTACTCGGACTCGAACACTGAAGCTTTCTTT.

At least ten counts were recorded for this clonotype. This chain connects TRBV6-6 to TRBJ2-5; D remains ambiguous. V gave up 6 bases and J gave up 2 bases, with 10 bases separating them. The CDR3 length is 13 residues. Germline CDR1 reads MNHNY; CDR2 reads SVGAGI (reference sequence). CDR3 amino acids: CASRSWVQETQYF. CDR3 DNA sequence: TGTGCCAGCAGGTCGTGGGTACAAGAGACCCAGTACTTC.

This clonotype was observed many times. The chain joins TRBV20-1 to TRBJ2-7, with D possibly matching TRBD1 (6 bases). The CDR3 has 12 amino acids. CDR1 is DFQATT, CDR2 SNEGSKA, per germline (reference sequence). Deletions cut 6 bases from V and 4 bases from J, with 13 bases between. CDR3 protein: CSAQGTDYEQYF. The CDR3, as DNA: TGCAGTGCCCAGGGGACGGATTACGAGCAGTACTTC.